This T cell receptor beta chain was profiled in a study of T cell changes during pregnancy in multiple sclerosis. V lost 4 bases and J lost 1; bases outside the gene matches: 5. Looked up from germline, CDR1 is SGHTA and CDR2 is FQGTGA. The CDR3 contains 15 residues. Profiling relied on immunoSEQ multiplex PCR, and the TCRdb table lists in-frame clones only, not all of them. The table includes fewer than 55,000 clones, about 90% detected once. The clonotype was recovered from a female donor with multiple sclerosis, enrolled in a pregnancy study. The rearrangement joins TRBV7-3 to TRBJ2-5; TRBD1 aligns across 8 bases. Specimen: peripheral blood, collected in the first trimester of pregnancy. The CDR3 nucleotides are TGTGCCAGCAGCTCAAGACAGGGGCCCCAAGAGACCCAGTACTTC. Translating it yields CASSSRQGPQETQYF.